Listed below are T cell receptor beta chains from one sample, sequenced in a study of Graves' ophthalmopathy and Graves' hyperthyroidism. In TCRdb, the multiplex PCR reads were re-called with MiXCR into one record per CDR3 protein. The top ten hold roughly an eighth of the sample, which has around 340,000 distinct CDR3 sequences, about a sixth seen once. Material: peripheral blood. These receptors were collected from an adult man with Graves' ophthalmopathy. Each CDR3 is given with its conserved first and last residue. Some rows mark clone size as missing; the rest say once, few, many or name a class of expanded clone.

clone_size,v_call,j_call,cdr3_aa
many,TRBV6-1,TRBJ2-7,CASSEGFSGSGYEQYF
many,TRBV12-3/TRBV12-4,TRBJ2-7,CASSLVQGREQYF
many,TRBV6-1,TRBJ2-5,CASSQPLSGSGETQYF
.,TRBV24-1,TRBJ1-2,CATSVGTNYGYTF
many,TRBV6-5,TRBJ1-1,CASTGVQKAFF
many,TRBV5-6,TRBJ2-7,CASSITGQGPYEQYF
many,TRBV12-3/TRBV12-4,TRBJ2-5,CASSPHPGQGEETQYF
.,TRBV6-1,TRBJ1-2,CASSFQGLEGYTF
many,TRBV15,TRBJ1-1,CATSREGGGRAFF
many,TRBV28,TRBJ1-1,CASSKTGTMNTEAFF
many,TRBV20-1,TRBJ1-5,CSARDRGNQPQHF
many,TRBV28,TRBJ2-7,CASSRTDPYEQYF
many,TRBV19,TRBJ1-5,CASSIGGPNQPQHF
many,TRBV7-9,TRBJ2-5,CASSPGTLGETQYF
many,TRBV7-2,TRBJ1-1,CASSFRSEAAFF
.,TRBV6-5,TRBJ2-5,CASSNDRGETQYF
many,TRBV4-1,TRBJ1-2,CASSQEWGPVGYTF
many,TRBV29-1,TRBJ2-2,CSVELHRGPYTGELFF
many,TRBV29-1,TRBJ1-1,CSVGGIRVNTEAFF
many,TRBV15,TRBJ1-5,CATSRVQGTRSNQPQHF
few,TRBV11-1,TRBJ2-2,CASSSTLGQGAHTGELFF
.,TRBV27,TRBJ2-4,CATAPRAKNIQYF
many,TRBV7-2,TRBJ1-6,CASSLGPHRSSYNSPLHF
few,TRBV30,TRBJ2-7,CAWNEQGGGQYF
.,TRBV30,TRBJ2-7,CAWTPLAGVAYEQYF
many,TRBV3-1,TRBJ1-5,CASSQGGRVQPQHF
.,TRBV7-3,TRBJ2-5,CASSRGLAGLQETQYF
.,TRBV6-1,TRBJ1-2,CASSDPLNTGRNGYTF
.,TRBV20-1,TRBJ2-7,CSAYPPGQFYEQYF
.,TRBV30,TRBJ1-1,CAWRTGTENTEAFF
many,TRBV27,TRBJ1-2,CASSLGRAYGYTF
.,TRBV19,TRBJ2-2,CASSVTGTGELFF
.,TRBV12-3/TRBV12-4,TRBJ1-2,CASSLRLSVAAANLNGYTF
many,TRBV7-6,TRBJ2-3,CASSSLPSGRKTDTQYF
many,TRBV19,TRBJ2-2,CASSRTGGASGELFF
many,TRBV6-1,TRBJ2-7,CAMGQGQFEQYF
many,TRBV18,TRBJ1-1,CASGGTVEAFF
many,TRBV28,TRBJ2-2,CASSSYRTYTGELFF
many,TRBV6-2/TRBV6-3,TRBJ2-5,CASSYYGQGGETQYF
many,TRBV5-1,TRBJ2-5,CASSLAAGGPGETQYF
many,TRBV7-9,TRBJ2-5,CASSYSGRVETQYF
many,TRBV9,TRBJ2-2,CASSVQTSVNTGELFF
.,TRBV27,TRBJ2-7,CASSLSILAGVSEQYF
many,TRBV30,TRBJ1-1,CAWSGTAQEAFF
many,TRBV6-2/TRBV6-3,TRBJ2-7,CASSYYSYEQYF
.,TRBV28,TRBJ2-2,CASSLTSGRPGELFF
many,TRBV7-8,TRBJ1-2,CASSNPRTGPNYGYIF
many,TRBV13,TRBJ1-1,CASSRQGQDYTEAFF
.,TRBV25-1,TRBJ2-7,CASSLSGVQGVVHFSYEQYF
many,TRBV6-5,TRBJ1-2,CASSLGTAGYTF
.,TRBV28,TRBJ2-4,CASRVDAKNIQYF
many,TRBV28,TRBJ2-2,CASSSRGVHARGTGELFF
many,TRBV2,TRBJ2-5,CAILEETQYF
many,TRBV20-1,TRBJ2-7,CSARGSGTTYEQYF